This TCR beta chain was identified in a study of control samples from healthy donors and cancer patients. The repertoire was sequenced with immunoSEQ multiplex PCR; TCRdb's copy has only in-frame clones and lacks some. The sample yields around 63,000 clones, about 90% seen once. This CDR3 has 14 residues. J gave up 3 bases and V 4 bases, and 5 bases lay outside the gene matches. Germline V gene data show CDR1 as SGHAT and CDR2 as FQNNGV. The chain links TRBV11-2 to TRBJ1-2, with TRBD1 identical over 7 bases. Sequenced sample: PBMCs. The sequence was obtained from a woman in her forties or fifties with head and neck cancer. The CDR3 region is CASSSGQADYGYTF. DNA for the CDR3: TGTGCCAGCAGCTCAGGACAGGCGGACTATGGCTACACCTTC.